The 12 T cell receptor beta chains presented below share a single source sample, sequenced in a study of T cells in Graves' hyperthyroidism and ophthalmopathy. Authors of the study amplified TCR beta CDR3 regions from RNA transcripts. TCR CDR3 underwent first-round RT-PCR with the HTBI primer set. TCRdb used MiXCR to reprocess the multiplex PCR reads, holding one entry per CDR3 protein. This table has fewer than 350,000 distinct CDR3 sequences, around a sixth appearing once. What was sequenced was blood. Every receptor here comes from a woman aged 40-49 years with Graves' ophthalmopathy.

The table lists this clonotype with many counts. The V gene is TRBV2, the J gene TRBJ1-2; D uncertain. Trimming removed 5 bases from V and 2 bases from J, with 9 bases in between. Germline V gene sequence: CDR1 SNHLY, CDR2 FYNNEI. The CDR3 has 13 residues. Written as DNA, the CDR3 is TGTGCCAGCAGTAGTAACCCAAACTATGGCTACACCTTC. This encodes CASSSNPNYGYTF.

This clonotype was detected ten times or more. This rearrangement joins TRBV30 to TRBJ2-2; the D is unclear. Germline CDR1 and CDR2: GTSNPN and SVGIG (reference sequence). Between the trimmed V and J ends, which lost 3 bases and 3 bases, there was a span of 11 bases. The CDR3 extends over 14 amino acids. The CDR3 DNA sequence: TGTGCCTGGAGCCCAACCCTACACACCGGGGAGCTGTTTTTT. Amino acids: CAWSPTLHTGELFF.

In its sample, this clonotype was seen many times. V and J are TRBV6-1 and TRBJ2-7; D may correspond to TRBD1 or TRBD2 (5 bases each). Germline V CDR1 and CDR2: MNHNS, SASEGT. Deletions cut 4 bases from V and 2 bases from J, with 9 bases between. The CDR3 sequence is 13 residues long. The CDR3 here is CASSVEGPYEQYF. The CDR3 coding sequence is TGTGCCAGCAGTGTTGAGGGACCCTACGAGCAGTACTTC.

This clonotype was counted many times. This chain uses TRBV28 with TRBJ2-5, with D tentatively TRBD2 (5 bases). The CDR3 loop spans 15 amino acids. With 6 bases removed from V and 1 base from J, the gap between germline ends came to 15 bases. Germline V CDR1 and CDR2: MDHEN, SYDVKM. CDR3 DNA sequence: TGTGCCAGCAGAGCCGGGATACGTCCCCAAGAGACCCAGTACTTC. Translation: CASRAGIRPQETQYF.

This clonotype was found many times. The chain recombines TRBV12-3 or TRBV12-4 with TRBJ1-1, with 8 bases matching TRBD1. This CDR3 is 14 amino acids long. The V gene end was trimmed by 1 base and the J gene end by 6 bases; junction bases not matched to a gene: 4. The CDR3 spells CASSLVTGVSEAFF. The CDR3 nucleotides read TGTGCCAGCAGTTTAGTGACAGGGGTATCTGAAGCTTTCTTT.

At least ten counts were recorded for this clonotype. The J gene is TRBJ1-2, the V gene TRBV6-2 or TRBV6-3; no clear D. The CDR3 runs to 14 residues. V lost 2 bases to trimming and J lost 4 bases, with 11 bases between them. CDR1 and CDR2 from the germline V gene are MNHEY and SVGEGT. CDR3 sequence: CASSYHSSFYGYTF. Here the CDR3 DNA reads TGTGCCAGCAGTTACCACAGTTCTTTCTATGGCTACACCTTC.

There are many counts of this clonotype. The chain combines TRBV24-1 with TRBJ2-2; D possibly corresponds to TRBD1 (5 bases). The CDR3 sequence is 13 residues long. V lost 3 bases, J lost 13 bases, and 14 bases lay in between. Germline CDR1 reads KGHDR; CDR2 reads SFDVKD. In DNA, the CDR3 is TGTGCCACCAGTGATCGGCGACAGCTTGGGCTGTTTTTT. It is translated as CATSDRRQLGLFF.

This clonotype was observed at least ten times. J is TRBJ1-2 and V is TRBV28, with D unresolved. Per germline, CDR1 MDHEN and CDR2 SYDVKM. Between the trimmed V and J ends, which lost 3 bases and 0 bases, there was a span of 5 bases. The CDR3 totals 13 residues. CDR3 DNA: TGTGCCAGCAGTTTTTCACCTAACTATGGCTACACCTTC. Translated, it gives CASSFSPNYGYTF.

This clonotype was seen ten or more times. This chain uses TRBV3-1 with TRBJ2-7; TRBD2 matches 14 bases. This CDR3 is 15 amino acids long. Trimming at V came to 4 bases and at J to 13 bases, leaving 12 bases not matched to a gene. Germline V gives CDR1 LGHDT, CDR2 YNNKEL (reference sequence). CDR3 region: CASSPGTSGSLWVYF. The CDR3 DNA reads TGTGCCAGCAGCCCGGGGACTAGCGGGAGTCTTTGGGTATACTTC.

This clonotype was counted ten times or more. The genes are TRBV29-1 and TRBJ2-5, with 7 nucleotides matching TRBD2. Germline loops: CDR1 SQVTM, CDR2 ANQGSEA. The CDR3 totals 13 residues. The junction had 13 bases not matched to a gene; V was cut back by 6 bases and J by 9 bases. CDR3 protein: CSVEGLAGRAQYF. The DNA for the CDR3 is TGCAGCGTCGAGGGTTTAGCGGGTAGGGCCCAGTACTTC.

The sample holds many counts of this clonotype. The chain employs TRBV27 and TRBJ2-7; TRBD2 agrees at 11 bases. The length of the CDR3 is 19 residues. Germline V CDR1 and CDR2: MNHEY, SMNVEV (reference sequence). Unmatched junction bases numbered 19, after V lost 4 bases and J lost 5 bases. CDR3 region: CASSSISGRARPSADEQYF. The CDR3, as DNA: TGTGCCAGCAGTTCAATTAGCGGGAGGGCCAGGCCGTCGGCCGACGAGCAGTACTTC.

The CDR3 loop is CASSEPGLRNTIYF. The CDR3 DNA follows: TGTGCCAGCAGTGAACCGGGACTAAGAAACACCATATATTTT. The chain employs TRBV28 and TRBJ1-3; the D gene is possibly TRBD1 (5 bases). Deletions cut 5 bases from V and 5 bases from J, with 13 bases between. The germline CDR1 and CDR2 sequences are MDHEN and SYDVKM. This CDR3 is 14 amino acids long.